This TCR beta chain was recovered during a study of T cells after yellow fever vaccination. V lost 0 bases and J 7 bases, leaving 16 bases between the germline ends. Looked up from germline, CDR1 is SGDLS and CDR2 is YYNGEE. The CDR3 has 16 amino acids. TCRdb reprocessed the 5' RACE reads via MiXCR and lists one record per CDR3 protein. The repertoire holds under 200,000 distinct CDR3 sequences, with 11% as singletons. The V gene is TRBV9, the J gene TRBJ2-2; a weak D match, TRBD2 (6 bases). This clonotype originated in a man between 18 and 29 years old who received the YFV17D yellow fever vaccine. The specimen comprised CD8+ T cells sorted from PBMCs, sampled 15 days after the yellow fever booster vaccination. CDR3 coding DNA: TGTGCCAGCAGCGTAGCTGGAGGGGCGACAATCGGGGAGCTGTTTTTT. Translated: CASSVAGGATIGELFF.